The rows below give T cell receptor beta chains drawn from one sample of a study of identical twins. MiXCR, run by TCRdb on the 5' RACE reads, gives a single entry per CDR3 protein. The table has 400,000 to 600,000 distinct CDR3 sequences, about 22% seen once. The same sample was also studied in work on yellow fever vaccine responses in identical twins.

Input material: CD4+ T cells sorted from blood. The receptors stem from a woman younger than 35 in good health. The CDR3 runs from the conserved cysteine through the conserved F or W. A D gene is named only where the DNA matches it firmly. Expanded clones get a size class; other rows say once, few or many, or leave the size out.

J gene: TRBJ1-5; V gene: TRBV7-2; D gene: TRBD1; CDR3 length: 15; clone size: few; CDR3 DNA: TGTGCCAGCAGCTCAGAGGACAGGGGGACGGGGCCCCAGCATTTT; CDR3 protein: CASSSEDRGTGPQHF
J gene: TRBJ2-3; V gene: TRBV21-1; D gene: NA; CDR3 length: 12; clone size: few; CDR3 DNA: TGTGCCAGCAGCAACGCCACAGATACGCAGTATTTT; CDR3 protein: CASSNATDTQYF
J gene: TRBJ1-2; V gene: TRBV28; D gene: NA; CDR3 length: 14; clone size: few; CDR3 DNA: TGTGCCAGCAGAGGAACCTCTGGAGGGGTCGGCTACACCTTC; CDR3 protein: CASRGTSGGVGYTF
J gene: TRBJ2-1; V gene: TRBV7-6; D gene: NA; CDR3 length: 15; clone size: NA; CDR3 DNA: TGTGCCAGCAGCAAGGGGGAGTATATTTGGAATGAGCAGTTCTTC; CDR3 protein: CASSKGEYIWNEQFF
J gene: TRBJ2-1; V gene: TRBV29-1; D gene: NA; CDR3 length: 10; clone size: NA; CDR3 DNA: TGCAGCGTTGAAGTGGTTGAGCAGTTCTTC; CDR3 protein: CSVEVVEQFF
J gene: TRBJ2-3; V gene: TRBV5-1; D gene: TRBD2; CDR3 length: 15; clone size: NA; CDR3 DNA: TGCGCCAGCAGCTTGGCCGGGACTAGCCCCGAGGGGGTGTATTTT; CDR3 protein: CASSLAGTSPEGVYF
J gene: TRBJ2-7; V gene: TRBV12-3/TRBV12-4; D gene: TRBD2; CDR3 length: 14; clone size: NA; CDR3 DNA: TGTGCCAGCAGTTTAACGGGAGGGCCGCACGAGCAGTACTTC; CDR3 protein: CASSLTGGPHEQYF
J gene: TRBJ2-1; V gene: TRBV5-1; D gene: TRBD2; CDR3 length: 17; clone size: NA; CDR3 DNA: TGCGCCAGCAGCAGTCGAGGGAGCGGGAGATCCCCCAATGAGCAGTTCTTC; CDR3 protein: CASSSRGSGRSPNEQFF
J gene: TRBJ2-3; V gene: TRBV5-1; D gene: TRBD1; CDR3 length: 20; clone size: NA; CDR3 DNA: TGCGCCAGCAGCTTGGCCTCGAGAACGACCAGGGGGCCGAGCACAGATACGCAGTATTTT; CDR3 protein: CASSLASRTTRGPSTDTQYF
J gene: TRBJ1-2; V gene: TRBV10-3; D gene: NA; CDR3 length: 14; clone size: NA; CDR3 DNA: TGTGCCATCAGTGAGTCGGCGACATCCCATGGCTACACCTTC; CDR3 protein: CAISESATSHGYTF
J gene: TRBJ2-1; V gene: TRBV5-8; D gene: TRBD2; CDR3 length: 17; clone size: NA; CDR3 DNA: TGTGCCAGCAGCCCAGAGAGACTAGCGGGGCCTGGGAATGAGCAGTTCTTC; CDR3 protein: CASSPERLAGPGNEQFF
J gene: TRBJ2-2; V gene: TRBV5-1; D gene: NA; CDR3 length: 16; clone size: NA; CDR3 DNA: TGCGCCAGCAGCTTGCAAGGACCAACCGGGCCCGGGGAGCTGTTTTTT; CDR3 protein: CASSLQGPTGPGELFF
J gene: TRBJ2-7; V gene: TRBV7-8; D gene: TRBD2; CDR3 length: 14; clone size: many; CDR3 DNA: TGTGCCAGCAGCAAGAAGCTAGCGGACTACGAGCAGTACTTC; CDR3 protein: CASSKKLADYEQYF
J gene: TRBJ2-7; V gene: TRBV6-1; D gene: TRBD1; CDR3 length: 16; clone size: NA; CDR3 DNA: TGTGCCAGCCGGAGGGGGTCGCAGGGGGCACTGTACGAGCAGTACTTC; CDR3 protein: CASRRGSQGALYEQYF
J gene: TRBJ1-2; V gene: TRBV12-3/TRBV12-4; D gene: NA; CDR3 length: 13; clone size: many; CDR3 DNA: TGTGCCAGCAGTTTCGGAGGTGACTATGGCTACACCTTC; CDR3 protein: CASSFGGDYGYTF
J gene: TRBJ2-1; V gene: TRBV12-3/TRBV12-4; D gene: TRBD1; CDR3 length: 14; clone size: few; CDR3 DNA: TGTGCCAGCAGGTTTTCGGGACAGGCAAGTGAGCAGTTCTTC; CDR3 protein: CASRFSGQASEQFF
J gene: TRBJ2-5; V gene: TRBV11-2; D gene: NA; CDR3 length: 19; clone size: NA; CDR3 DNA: TGTGCCAGCAGCATAAGGTCCCCTAAACATCCGGGCGGCCAAGAGACCCAGTACTTC; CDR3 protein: CASSIRSPKHPGGQETQYF
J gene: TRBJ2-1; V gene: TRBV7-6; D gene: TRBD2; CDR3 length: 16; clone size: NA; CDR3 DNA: TGTGCCAGCAGCTTCTCTTTTCGGGAGGCGACCAATGAGCAGTTCTTC; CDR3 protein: CASSFSFREATNEQFF
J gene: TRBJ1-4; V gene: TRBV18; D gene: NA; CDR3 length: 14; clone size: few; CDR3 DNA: TGTGCCAGCTCTACAGGGCGGGGTAATGAAAAACTGTTTTTT; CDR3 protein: CASSTGRGNEKLFF
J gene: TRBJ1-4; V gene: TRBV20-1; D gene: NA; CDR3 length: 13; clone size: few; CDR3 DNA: TGCAGTTTAATCGGGGGCTCTGGTGAAAAACTGTTTTTT; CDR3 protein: CSLIGGSGEKLFF
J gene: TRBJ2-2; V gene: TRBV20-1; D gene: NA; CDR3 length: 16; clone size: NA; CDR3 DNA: TGCAGTGCTAGAGAGTATGGGAGCCTGAACACCGGGGAGCTGTTTTTT; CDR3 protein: CSAREYGSLNTGELFF
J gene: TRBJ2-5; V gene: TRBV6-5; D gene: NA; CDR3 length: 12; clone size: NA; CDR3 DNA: TGTGCCAGCAGTTACTGGGGGGAGACCCAGTACTTC; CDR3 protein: CASSYWGETQYF
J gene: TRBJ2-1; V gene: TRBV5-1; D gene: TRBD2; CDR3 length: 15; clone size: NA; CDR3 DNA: TGCGCCAGCAAGGCGGGAGGCGCAGGCGTTGATGAGCAGTTCTTC; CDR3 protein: CASKAGGAGVDEQFF
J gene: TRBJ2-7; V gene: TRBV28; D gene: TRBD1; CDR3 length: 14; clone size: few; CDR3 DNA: TGTGCCAGCAGTTTATTGGACAGGGGGTTCGAGCAGTACTTC; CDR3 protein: CASSLLDRGFEQYF
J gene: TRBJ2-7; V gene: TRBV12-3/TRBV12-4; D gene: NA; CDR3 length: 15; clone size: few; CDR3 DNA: TGTGCCAGCAGTTTATGGGCTAGCGTCTCCTACGAGCAGTACTTC; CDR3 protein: CASSLWASVSYEQYF
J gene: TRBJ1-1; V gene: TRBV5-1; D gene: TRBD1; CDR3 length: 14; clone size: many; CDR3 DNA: TGCGCCAGCAGCTTACAGGGGGCGGACACTGAAGCTTTCTTT; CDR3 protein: CASSLQGADTEAFF
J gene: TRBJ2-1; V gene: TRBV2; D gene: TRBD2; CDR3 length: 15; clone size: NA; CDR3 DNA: TGTGCCAGCAGTCAGACTAGCGGGTATAACAATGAGCAGTTCTTC; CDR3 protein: CASSQTSGYNNEQFF
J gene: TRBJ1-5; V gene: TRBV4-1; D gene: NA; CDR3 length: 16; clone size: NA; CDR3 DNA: TGCGCCAGCAGCCAAGATCCCGGGGGGCAGCGACAGCCCCAGCATTTT; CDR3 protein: CASSQDPGGQRQPQHF
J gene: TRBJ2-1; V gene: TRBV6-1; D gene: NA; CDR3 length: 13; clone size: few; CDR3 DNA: TGTGCCAGCAGACGCGACAGGCGGAATGAGCAGTTCTTC; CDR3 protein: CASRRDRRNEQFF
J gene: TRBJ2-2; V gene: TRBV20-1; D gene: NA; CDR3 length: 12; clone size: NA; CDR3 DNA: TGCAGTGCTGGCCGGGGCACCGGGGAGCTGTTTTTT; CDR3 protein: CSAGRGTGELFF
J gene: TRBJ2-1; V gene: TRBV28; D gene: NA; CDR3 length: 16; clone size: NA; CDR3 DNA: TGTGCCAGCAGTTTCAATCCACCGCCACGTCGGGATGAGCAGTTCTTC; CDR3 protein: CASSFNPPPRRDEQFF
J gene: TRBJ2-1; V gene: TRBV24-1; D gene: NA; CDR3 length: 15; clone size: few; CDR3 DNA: TGTGCCACCAGTGTACCCGGGAGTATCGACAATGAGCAGTTCTTC; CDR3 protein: CATSVPGSIDNEQFF
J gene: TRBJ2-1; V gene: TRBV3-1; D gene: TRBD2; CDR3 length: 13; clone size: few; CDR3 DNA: TGTGCCAGCGGACTAGCGGGGACTAATGAGCAGTTCTTC; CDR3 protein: CASGLAGTNEQFF
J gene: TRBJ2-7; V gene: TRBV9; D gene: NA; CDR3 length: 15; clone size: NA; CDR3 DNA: TGTGCCAGCAGCGTAGGTCCGGGTAACGCCTACGAGCAGTACTTC; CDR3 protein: CASSVGPGNAYEQYF
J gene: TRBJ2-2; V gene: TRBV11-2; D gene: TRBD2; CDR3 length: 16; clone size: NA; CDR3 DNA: TGTGCCAGCAGCATTCGACTAGCGGCGAACACCGGGGAGCTGTTTTTT; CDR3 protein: CASSIRLAANTGELFF
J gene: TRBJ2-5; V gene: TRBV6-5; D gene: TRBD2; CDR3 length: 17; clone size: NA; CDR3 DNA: TGTGCCAGCAGTTACGGCTTTAGCGGGGGGCCACAAGAGACCCAGTACTTC; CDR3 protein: CASSYGFSGGPQETQYF
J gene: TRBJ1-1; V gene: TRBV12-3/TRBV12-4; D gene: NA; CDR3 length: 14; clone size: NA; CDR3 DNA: TGTGCCAGCAGTTTTGCGGGAAGGGGCACTGAAGCTTTCTTT; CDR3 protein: CASSFAGRGTEAFF